These 32 T cell receptor beta chains were all obtained from the same sample, sequenced in a study of T cell repertoires in cytomegalovirus infection. TCRdb redid the calling of the reads with MiXCR, one entry per CDR3 protein. The repertoire holds more than 75,000 distinct CDR3 sequences, with about 4% as singletons. Source material: PBMCs. Receptors were obtained from a human donor in good health (CMV status not recorded). Some clones in this sample may be carry-over from other donors' samples.

The sample holds many counts of this clonotype. J is TRBJ2-7 and V is TRBV19; TRBD1 agrees at 9 bases. This CDR3 comprises 13 residues. CDR1 is LNHDA, CDR2 SQIVND, per germline (reference sequence). The junction had 9 bases not matched to a gene; V was cut back by 6 bases and J by 9 bases. CDR3 bases: TGTGCCAGTAGGGACAGGGGAACCAGCGTGCAGTACTTC. It is translated as CASRDRGTSVQYF.

This clonotype was observed at least ten times. The chain joins TRBV6-5 to TRBJ1-3; 8 bases align to TRBD1. Germline values: CDR1 MNHEY, CDR2 SVGAGI. This CDR3 is built from 16 residues. With 0 bases clipped from V and 2 bases from J, the junction kept 3 bases outside the gene matches. CDR3 residues: CASSYSTGDTGNTIYF. In DNA, the CDR3 is TGTGCCAGCAGTTACTCGACAGGGGATACTGGAAACACCATATATTTT.

This clonotype was observed a few times. The CDR3, as DNA: TGTGCCATCAGTGAGTCTTCGGGGGTCTACTATGGCTACACCTTC. It translates to CAISESSGVYYGYTF. The chain links TRBV10-3 to TRBJ1-2; possible D gene TRBD1, 5 bases. Germline-derived CDR1 and CDR2 are ENHRY and SYGVKD. The germline V and J ends were trimmed by 0 bases and 3 bases, with 11 bases remaining between them. The CDR3 contains 15 residues.

This clonotype was found many times. The chain joins TRBV28 to TRBJ1-1, with 9 bases lining up with TRBD1. The CDR3 has 15 amino acids. Trimming cost V 5 bases and J 2 bases; bases outside gene matches: 6. The germline gives CDR1 MDHEN, CDR2 SYDVKM. Written as DNA, the CDR3 is TGTGCCAGCAGTCCACACAGGGGGCTAAACACTGAAGCTTTCTTT. This gives the protein CASSPHRGLNTEAFF.

This clonotype was observed many times. The chain employs TRBV4-1 and TRBJ2-7; possible D gene TRBD1, 5 bases. CDR3 size: 15 residues. The germline CDR1 and CDR2 sequences are MGHRA and YSYEKL. V lost 3 bases, J lost 0 bases, and 12 bases lay in between. This CDR3 is CASSQGPGGSYEQYF. CDR3 sequence (DNA): TGCGCCAGCAGCCAGGGGCCAGGTGGCTCCTACGAGCAGTACTTC.

There are a few counts of this clonotype. The V call is TRBV28, the J call TRBJ1-2; D unclear. V lost 7 bases and J 10 bases, leaving 16 bases between the germline ends. From germline, CDR1 is MDHEN and CDR2 SYDVKM. This CDR3 comprises 12 residues. CDR3 in amino acids: CASNSGPEAYTF. The CDR3 coding sequence is TGTGCCAGCAATTCGGGCCCCGAGGCCTACACCTTC.

This clonotype occurred many times. This chain uses TRBV7-8 with TRBJ1-4, with D tentatively TRBD1 (6 bases). Trimming took off 0 bases at V and 7 bases at J, with 12 bases between the two ends. The CDR3 runs to 15 residues. Germline CDR1 reads SGHVS; CDR2 reads FQNEAQ. CDR3 sequence: CASSLAPLGGEKLFF. In DNA form, the CDR3 reads TGTGCCAGCAGCTTAGCCCCCCTAGGGGGTGAAAAACTGTTTTTT.

This clonotype was counted ten times or more. The V and J genes are TRBV18 and TRBJ1-1, with TRBD1 as a possible D gene (5 bases). V gave up 0 bases and J gave up 3 bases, with 14 bases separating them. The CDR3 extends over 16 amino acids. The germline CDR1 and CDR2 sequences are KGHSH and LQKENI. The chain's CDR3 is CASSPPLTDRDTEAFF. CDR3 in DNA: TGTGCCAGCTCACCACCCCTAACTGACAGAGACACTGAAGCTTTCTTT.

The table lists this clonotype with many counts. The chain carries TRBV7-2 and TRBJ1-5; D gene ambiguous. The CDR3 runs 13 residues. V was pared by 5 bases and J by 5 bases, with 10 bases between. Germline V gene data show CDR1 as SGHTA and CDR2 as FQGNSA. The chain's CDR3 is CASSLEGDQPQHF. In DNA form, the CDR3 reads TGTGCCAGCAGCCTAGAGGGAGATCAGCCCCAGCATTTT.

On this clonotype itself: Germline and junction disagree at one end, which may indicate a read error. V gene TRBV7-2 combines with J gene TRBJ1-2; D not certain. The CDR3 spans 12 residues. CDR1 SGHTA and CDR2 FQGNSA come from the germline V gene. CDR3 nucleotides: TGTGCCAGCAGCTTAGACGGCTATCGCTACAACTTC. It translates to CASSLDGYRYNF.

This clonotype was observed many times. The rearrangement uses TRBV12-3 or TRBV12-4 and TRBJ2-1, with 10 bases aligning to TRBD2. The J segment lost 7 bases and the V segment lost 1 base, leaving 10 bases of the junction unmatched. This CDR3 is built from 17 residues. CDR3 sequence (DNA): TGTGCCAGCAGTTTAGAGCTGTCGGGACTAGCGACAAATGAGCAGTTCTTC. Amino acid sequence: CASSLELSGLATNEQFF.

This clonotype was observed at least ten times. The chain has TRBV12-3 or TRBV12-4 and TRBJ1-2, with TRBD1 matching over 10 bases. The ends lost 5 bases at V and 3 bases at J; junction bases unmatched: 6. The CDR3 length is 15 residues. The CDR3 DNA sequence: TGTGCCAGCAGTAAGACAGGGGGCGGTTACTATGGCTACACCTTC. This encodes CASSKTGGGYYGYTF.

The table lists this clonotype with many counts. The J gene is TRBJ2-3, the V gene TRBV10-3; 10 bases are shared with TRBD1. The V and J ends lost 4 bases and 2 bases, in that order; junction bases with no gene match: 6. The CDR3 covers 16 residues. In germline, CDR1 is ENHRY, CDR2 SYGVKD. This CDR3 reads CAISGGTGALTDTQYF. In DNA form, the CDR3 reads TGTGCCATCAGTGGTGGGACAGGGGCCCTCACAGATACGCAGTATTTT.

This clonotype has a count of ten or more. The chain carries TRBV7-8 and TRBJ1-1; TRBD1 is a possible D gene (5 bases). This CDR3 has 13 residues. V lost 1 base, J lost 3 bases, and 6 bases lay in between. The germline V gene encodes CDR1 SGHVS and CDR2 FQNEAQ. CDR3 amino acids: CASSLVRDTEAFF. The CDR3, as DNA: TGTGCCAGCAGCTTAGTCAGGGACACTGAAGCTTTCTTT. Full variable domain (rest looked up from reference TRBV7-8 and TRBJ1-1): GAGVSQSPRYKVAKRGQDVALRCDPISGHVSLFWYQQALGQGPEFLTYFQNEAQLDKSGLPSDRFFAERPEGSVSTLKIQRTQQEDSAVYLCASSLVRDTEAFFGQGTRLTVV.

At least ten counts were recorded for this clonotype. The chain has TRBV6-1 and TRBJ1-5; D is unresolved. Trimming pared 6 bases from V and 6 bases from J, leaving 27 bases between. The CDR3 extends over 18 amino acids. Germline lookup yields CDR1 MNHNS and CDR2 SASEGT. CDR3 nucleotide sequence: TGTGCCAGCAGCCCCATCCCGGGTCTGGGGTTCACGGGTCAGCCCCAGCATTTT. Amino acid sequence: CASSPIPGLGFTGQPQHF.

This clonotype was recorded many times. This chain links TRBV7-2 with TRBJ2-3, with D perhaps matching TRBD2 (7 bases). CDR1 is SGHTA and CDR2 is FQGNSA in the germline V gene. This CDR3 has 16 residues. V was pared by 2 bases and J by 6 bases, with 18 bases between. The DNA for the CDR3 is TGTGCCAGCAGCTTATGGGGGGGGGGGCTCCCCGATACGCAGTATTTT. It is translated as CASSLWGGGLPDTQYF.

This clonotype was observed at least ten times. The chain combines TRBV5-6 with TRBJ2-7, with D uncertain. Germline V gene sequence: CDR1 SGHDT, CDR2 YYEEEE. This CDR3 is built from 12 residues. V lost 4 bases, J lost 6 bases, and 11 bases lay in between. CDR3 in amino acids: CASSEGSPEQYF. Written as DNA, the CDR3 is TGTGCCAGCAGCGAAGGATCTCCCGAGCAGTACTTC.

This clonotype appeared many times. The chain uses TRBV28 and TRBJ1-5; the D gene is possibly TRBD1 (5 bases). The V and J ends lost 7 bases and 6 bases respectively, with 7 bases between them. The CDR3 length is 11 residues. Germline CDR1 reads MDHEN; CDR2 reads SYDVKM. Here the CDR3 reads CASTDSQPQHF. The CDR3 region has the DNA TGTGCCAGCACCGACAGTCAGCCCCAGCATTTT.

This clonotype has at least ten counts. V is TRBV7-8 and J is TRBJ1-1, with 8 bases that match TRBD1. The CDR3 has 13 residues. V lost 5 bases to trimming and J lost 3 bases; unmatched junction nucleotides: 2. The germline V gene encodes CDR1 SGHVS and CDR2 FQNEAQ. This CDR3 is CASSQDRDTEAFF. In DNA form, the CDR3 reads TGTGCCAGCAGCCAGGACAGGGACACTGAAGCTTTCTTT.

The chain recombines TRBV20-1 with TRBJ1-1; 7 positions agree with TRBD1. CDR3 length equals 13 residues. Germline CDR1 and CDR2: DFQATT and SNEGSKA (reference sequence). V was pared by 1 base and J by 6 bases, with 5 bases of the junction left unmatched. For the CDR3, the DNA is TGCAGTGCTAGAGTGACAGGGATCCCTGAAGCTTTCTTT. It codes for CSARVTGIPEAFF.

The V gene is TRBV14, the J gene TRBJ1-2; D is ambiguous. This CDR3 region has 14 residues. Germline CDR1 SGHDN, CDR2 FVKESK. Deletions cut 1 base from V and 7 bases from J, with 13 bases between. The CDR3 loop reads CASSQAALTSGYTF. The CDR3 DNA follows: TGTGCCAGCAGCCAAGCCGCACTAACCAGTGGCTACACCTTC.

This clonotype was recorded at least ten times. This sequence joins TRBV7-2 and TRBJ2-5, with a possible D match to TRBD1 (6 bases). V lost 3 bases and J 4 bases, leaving 9 bases between the germline ends. The CDR3 extends over 13 amino acids. Germline assignment: CDR1 SGHTA and CDR2 FQGNSA. CDR3 protein: CASSLHRVETQYF. The CDR3 coding sequence is TGTGCCAGCAGCTTGCACAGGGTAGAGACCCAGTACTTC.

Many counts were recorded for this clonotype. The rearrangement links TRBV28 to TRBJ2-1; D perhaps matches TRBD2 (5 bases). Trimming stripped 0 bases from V and 2 bases from J, with 11 bases between. Germline V gene data show CDR1 as MDHEN and CDR2 as SYDVKM. The CDR3 contains 16 residues. The CDR3 spells CASSLWSRVTYNEQFF. CDR3 DNA sequence: TGTGCCAGCAGTTTATGGTCGAGGGTAACCTACAATGAGCAGTTCTTC.

This clonotype was detected many times. The V gene is TRBV15, the J gene TRBJ2-1; perhaps TRBD2 as D (5 bases). Germline V lookup: CDR1 LNHNV, CDR2 YYDKDF (reference sequence). The CDR3 covers 15 residues. V shed 0 bases and J shed 6 bases, with 12 bases lying between them. The CDR3 DNA follows: TGTGCCACCAGCAGAGATCTCGCGGGCGGCAATGAGCAGTTCTTC. Protein: CATSRDLAGGNEQFF.

Only one count was recorded for this clonotype. A much larger clone differs by one base, so this may be a read error. The V and J genes are TRBV15 and TRBJ2-6; D is ambiguous. CDR1 is LNHNV and CDR2 is YYDKDF in the germline V gene (reference sequence). The CDR3 has 17 residues. The CDR3 bases are TGTGCCACCAGGAGCGCTTCAACCAGCTCTGGGCCCAACGTCCTGACTTTC. Its translation is CATRSASTSSGPNVLTF. The full variable domain, its missing parts supplied by reference TRBV15 and TRBJ2-6, is DAMVIQNPRYQVTQFGKPVTLSCSQTLNHNVMYWYQQKSSQAPKLLFHYYDKDFNNEADTPDNFQSRRPNTSFCFLDIRSPGLGDTAMYLCATRSASTSSGPNVLTFGAGSRLTVL.

This clonotype was counted ten times or more. The chain combines TRBV6-2 or TRBV6-3 with TRBJ1-5; D is ambiguous. Trimming removed 6 bases from V and 6 bases from J, with 15 bases in between. The CDR3 has 14 amino acids. Germline loops: CDR1 MNHEY, CDR2 SVGEGT. CDR3 region: CASSLTASGQPQHF. CDR3 DNA: TGTGCCAGCAGCCTCACAGCTAGTGGTCAGCCCCAGCATTTT.

This clonotype was detected ten times or more. The chain joins TRBV7-2 to TRBJ2-5; D call uncertain. Germline loops: CDR1 SGHTA, CDR2 FQGNSA. The CDR3 contains 15 residues. Trimming removed 3 bases at V and 0 bases at J, with 11 bases between. CDR3 region: CASSLSPRNQETQYF. CDR3 sequence (DNA): TGTGCCAGCAGCTTGAGTCCCCGGAACCAAGAGACCCAGTACTTC.

This clonotype came up many times. V usage is TRBV10-3 and J usage is TRBJ1-1, with a possible D match to TRBD1 (6 bases). Looked up from germline, CDR1 is ENHRY and CDR2 is SYGVKD. V shed 6 bases and J shed 1 base, with 9 bases lying between them. The CDR3 is made up of 13 amino acids. CDR3 in DNA: TGTGCCATCAGGACAGGCCCGAACACTGAAGCTTTCTTT. It translates to CAIRTGPNTEAFF.

There are many counts of this clonotype. CDR3: CATRQARFYEQYF. In DNA form, the CDR3 reads TGTGCCACCAGGCAGGCCCGCTTCTACGAGCAGTACTTC. The gene calls are TRBV24-1 and TRBJ2-7; D not certain. The CDR3 length is 13 residues. Trimming took 7 bases from V and 3 from J, leaving 12 bases between them. Looked up from germline, CDR1 is KGHDR and CDR2 is SFDVKD.

There are many counts of this clonotype. This chain joins TRBV7-2 and TRBJ1-3; D uncertain. Trimming cost V 0 bases and J 0 bases, with 12 bases left between them. The germline CDR1 and CDR2 sequences are SGHTA and FQGNSA. The CDR3 contains 17 residues. The CDR3: CASSLAVLSFSGNTIYF. The CDR3 DNA sequence: TGTGCCAGCAGCTTAGCAGTATTGAGCTTCTCTGGAAACACCATATATTTT.

This clonotype was recorded at least ten times. CDR3 region: CASSLDARNYGYTF. In DNA, the CDR3 is TGTGCCAGCAGCTTGGATGCACGTAACTATGGCTACACCTTC. The V call is TRBV7-2, the J call TRBJ1-2; D uncertain. Deletions cut 3 bases from V and 1 base from J, with 9 bases between. CDR3 length equals 14 residues. CDR1 SGHTA and CDR2 FQGNSA come from the germline V gene.

This clonotype was observed at least ten times. The rearrangement uses TRBV6-5 and TRBJ1-3; D gene ambiguous. There are 15 residues in the CDR3. The ends were cut back, 2 bases at V and 7 bases at J, with 15 bases in the middle. Germline CDR1 MNHEY, CDR2 SVGAGI. CDR3 amino acids: CASSYVGAERNTIYF. The CDR3 DNA sequence: TGTGCCAGCAGTTACGTGGGTGCTGAGCGGAACACCATATATTTT.